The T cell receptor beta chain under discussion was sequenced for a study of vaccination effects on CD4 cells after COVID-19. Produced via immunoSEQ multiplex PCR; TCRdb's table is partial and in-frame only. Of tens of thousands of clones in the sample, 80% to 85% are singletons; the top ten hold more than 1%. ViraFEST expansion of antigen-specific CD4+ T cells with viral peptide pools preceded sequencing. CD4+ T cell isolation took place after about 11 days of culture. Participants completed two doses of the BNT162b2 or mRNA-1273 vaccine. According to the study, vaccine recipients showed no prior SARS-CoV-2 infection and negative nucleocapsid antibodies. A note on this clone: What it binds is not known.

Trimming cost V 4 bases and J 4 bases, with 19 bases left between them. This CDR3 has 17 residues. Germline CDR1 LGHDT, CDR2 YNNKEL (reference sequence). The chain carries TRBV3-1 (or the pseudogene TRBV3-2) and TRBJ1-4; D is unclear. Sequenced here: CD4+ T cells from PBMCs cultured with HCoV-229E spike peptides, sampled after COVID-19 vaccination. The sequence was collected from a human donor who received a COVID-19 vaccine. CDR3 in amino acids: CASSRGNLLRGNEKLFF. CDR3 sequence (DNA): TGTGCCAGCAGCCGCGGGAACCTCCTACGGGGTAATGAAAAACTGTTTTTT.